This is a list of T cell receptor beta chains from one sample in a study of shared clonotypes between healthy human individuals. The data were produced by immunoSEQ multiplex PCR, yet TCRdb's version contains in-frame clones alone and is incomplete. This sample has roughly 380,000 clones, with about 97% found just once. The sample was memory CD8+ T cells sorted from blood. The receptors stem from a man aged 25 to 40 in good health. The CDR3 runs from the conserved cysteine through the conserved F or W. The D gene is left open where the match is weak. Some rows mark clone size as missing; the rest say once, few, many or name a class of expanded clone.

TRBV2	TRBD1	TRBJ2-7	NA	TGTGCCAGCAGCCTTCAGGGGCCGACAGAGGGGGCCGGAAAGCAGTACTTC	CASSLQGPTEGAGKQYF
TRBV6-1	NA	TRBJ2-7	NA	TGTGCCAGCAGGGATACGACACTCCTCTACGAGCAGTACTTC	CASRDTTLLYEQYF
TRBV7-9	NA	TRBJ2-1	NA	TGTGCCAGCAGCTTAGGTGAGGCGACAGCTATCCTCTCCTACAATGAGCAGTTCTTC	CASSLGEATAILSYNEQFF
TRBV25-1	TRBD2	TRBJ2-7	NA	TGTGCCAGCAGGGGACGTCCGGGACTAGCGGTCCACGAGCAGTACTTC	CASRGRPGLAVHEQYF
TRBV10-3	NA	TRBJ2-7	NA	TGTGCCATCAGTGAACCCTCAGGGGCCGGCGCCCCCTACGAGCAGTACTTC	CAISEPSGAGAPYEQYF
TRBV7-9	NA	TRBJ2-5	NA	TGTGCCAGCAGCTTTGTATCAGAGACCCAGTACTTC	CASSFVSETQYF
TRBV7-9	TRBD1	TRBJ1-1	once	TGTGCCAGCAGCAGACAGGGCTCGCGGAACATGAACACTGAAGCTTTCTTT	CASSRQGSRNMNTEAFF
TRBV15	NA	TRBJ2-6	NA	TGTGCCACCAGCAGGAGAAGTAAGGGTGGGGCCAACGTCCTGACTTTC	CATSRRSKGGANVLTF
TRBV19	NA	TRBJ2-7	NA	TGTGCCAGTAGTGGGACTCCTCCCTACGAGCAGTACTTC	CASSGTPPYEQYF
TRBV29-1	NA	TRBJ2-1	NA	TGCAGCGTTCTGGGACTCCCTATAAGCTACAATGAGCAGTTCTTC	CSVLGLPISYNEQFF
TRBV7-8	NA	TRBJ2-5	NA	TGTGCCAGCAGCTCCCGGGCCTGGGGGGAGACCCAGTACTTC	CASSSRAWGETQYF
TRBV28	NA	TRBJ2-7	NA	TGTGCCAGCAACCCCCAGGGTCCCTACGAGCAGTACTTC	CASNPQGPYEQYF
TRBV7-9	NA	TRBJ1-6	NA	TGTGCCAGCAGCTTAGCGAACAGTTCACCCCTCCACTTT	CASSLANSSPLHF
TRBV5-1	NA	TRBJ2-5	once	TGCGCCAGCAGCTTGAACGGATCTCCGAAGGAGACCCAGTACTTC	CASSLNGSPKETQYF
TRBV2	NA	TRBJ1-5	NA	TGTGCCAGCAGTGAGCCACATCAGCCCCAGCATTTT	CASSEPHQPQHF
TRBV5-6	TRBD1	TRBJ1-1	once	TGTGCCAGCAGCTTGAGGGACAGGGGGGCTGAAGCTTTCTTT	CASSLRDRGAEAFF
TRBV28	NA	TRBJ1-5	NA	TGTGCCAGCAGTTTTAAGTCGACAGAGAGCAATCAGCCCCAGCATTTT	CASSFKSTESNQPQHF
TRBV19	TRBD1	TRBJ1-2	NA	TGTGCCAGTACCAAAGGGATTCAGGGGGCGCGTGGCTACACCTTC	CASTKGIQGARGYTF
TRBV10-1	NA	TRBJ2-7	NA	TGCGCCAGCAGTGAGTCGGATACGGGCTCCTACGAGCAGTACTTC	CASSESDTGSYEQYF
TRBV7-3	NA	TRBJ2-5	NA	TGTGCCAGCAGCCGCCTCCGGGACGGGGAGCAGACCCAGTACTTC	CASSRLRDGEQTQYF
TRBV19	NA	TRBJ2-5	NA	TGTGCCAGTAATCCTAGGTTGGGCGAAGAGACCCAGTACTTC	CASNPRLGEETQYF
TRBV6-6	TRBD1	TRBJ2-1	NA	TGTGCCAGCAGACCTACAGGGGGTATTAGGAATGAGCAGTTCTTC	CASRPTGGIRNEQFF
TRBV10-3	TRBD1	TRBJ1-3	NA	TGTGCCATCAGTCCAACCAGGGGGGGAGGAAACACCATATATTTT	CAISPTRGGGNTIYF
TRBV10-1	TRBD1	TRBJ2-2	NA	TGCGCCAGCAGTGATGTGGGACAGGGGGTGACCGGGGAGCTGTTTTTT	CASSDVGQGVTGELFF
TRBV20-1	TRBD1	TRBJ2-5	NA	TGCAGTGGGGGACAGGGAGAGACCCAGTACTTC	CSGGQGETQYF
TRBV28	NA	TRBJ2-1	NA	TGTGCCAGCAGTTTAGTTTTGACAGGACTAGGGTTTGAGCAGTTCTTC	CASSLVLTGLGFEQFF
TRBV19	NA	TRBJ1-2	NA	TGTGCCAGTAGTATTTTAGCTGGGCAGACTAACTATGGCTACACCTTC	CASSILAGQTNYGYTF
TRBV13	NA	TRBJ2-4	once	TGTGCCAGCAGCTTATCGGACTCCCTAAAAAAAAACATTCAGTACTTC	CASSLSDSLKKNIQYF
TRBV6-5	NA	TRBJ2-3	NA	TGTGCCAGCAGTTCCGAGGGACGCCGGACGCAGTATTTT	CASSSEGRRTQYF